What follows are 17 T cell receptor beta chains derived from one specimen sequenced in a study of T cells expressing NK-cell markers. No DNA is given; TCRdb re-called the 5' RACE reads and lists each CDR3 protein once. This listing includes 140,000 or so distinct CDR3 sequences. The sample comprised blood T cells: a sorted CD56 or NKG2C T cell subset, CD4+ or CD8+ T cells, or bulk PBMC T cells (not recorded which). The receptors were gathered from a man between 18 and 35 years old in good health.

The CDR3 protein is CASSLSSGQGAYYEQYF. The chain combines TRBV4-1 with TRBJ2-7; without DNA, the TCRdb call of TRBD1 cannot be checked. The V gene's germline CDR1 is MGHRA and CDR2 YSYEKL. This CDR3 is built from 17 residues.

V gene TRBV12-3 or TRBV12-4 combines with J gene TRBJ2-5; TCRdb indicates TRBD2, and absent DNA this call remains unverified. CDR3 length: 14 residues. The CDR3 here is CASSRSGLAETQYF.

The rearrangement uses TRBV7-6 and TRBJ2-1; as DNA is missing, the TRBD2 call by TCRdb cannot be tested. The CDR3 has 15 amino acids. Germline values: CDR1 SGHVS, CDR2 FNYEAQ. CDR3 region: CASSSLFNSYNEQFF.

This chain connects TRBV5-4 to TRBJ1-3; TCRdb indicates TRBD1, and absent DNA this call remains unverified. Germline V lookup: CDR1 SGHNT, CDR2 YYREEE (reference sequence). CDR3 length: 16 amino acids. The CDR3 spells CASSLGTGSSGNTIYF. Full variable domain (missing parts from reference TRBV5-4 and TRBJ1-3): ETGVTQSPTHLIKTRGQQVTLRCSSQSGHNTVSWYQQALGQGPQFIFQYYREEENGRGNFPPRFSGLQFPNYSSELNVNALELDDSALYLCASSLGTGSSGNTIYFGEGSWLTVV.

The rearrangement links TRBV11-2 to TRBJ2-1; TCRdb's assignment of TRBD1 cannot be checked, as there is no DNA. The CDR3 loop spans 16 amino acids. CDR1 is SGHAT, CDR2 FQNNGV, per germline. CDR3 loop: CASSPSMGVVYNEQFF.

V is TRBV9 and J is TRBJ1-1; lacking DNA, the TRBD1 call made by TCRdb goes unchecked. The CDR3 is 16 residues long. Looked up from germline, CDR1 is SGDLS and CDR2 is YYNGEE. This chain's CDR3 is CASTALFGTQNTEAFF. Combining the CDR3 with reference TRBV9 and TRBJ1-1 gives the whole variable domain DSGVTQTPKHLITATGQRVTLRCSPRSGDLSVYWYQQSLDQGLQFLIQYYNGEERAKGNILERFSAQQFPDLHSELNLSSLELGDSALYFCASTALFGTQNTEAFFGQGTRLTVV.

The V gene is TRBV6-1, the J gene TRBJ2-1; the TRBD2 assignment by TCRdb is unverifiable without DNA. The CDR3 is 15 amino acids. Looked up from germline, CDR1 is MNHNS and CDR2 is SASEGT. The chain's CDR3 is CASSPASGIGNEQFF.

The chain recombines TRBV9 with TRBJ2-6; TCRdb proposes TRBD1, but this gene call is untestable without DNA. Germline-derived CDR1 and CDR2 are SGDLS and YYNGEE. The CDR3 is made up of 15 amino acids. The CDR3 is CASDRALAGANVLTF. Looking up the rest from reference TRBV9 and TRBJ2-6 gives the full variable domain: DSGVTQTPKHLITATGQRVTLRCSPRSGDLSVYWYQQSLDQGLQFLIQYYNGEERAKGNILERFSAQQFPDLHSELNLSSLELGDSALYFCASDRALAGANVLTFGAGSRLTVL.

CDR3 sequence reads: CASSVDGSGGLYNEQFF. The chain links TRBV9 to TRBJ2-1; the D call from TCRdb, TRBD1, cannot be confirmed without DNA. From germline, CDR1 is SGDLS and CDR2 YYNGEE. This CDR3 region has 17 residues. The whole variable domain, filled in from reference TRBV9 and TRBJ2-1, reads DSGVTQTPKHLITATGQRVTLRCSPRSGDLSVYWYQQSLDQGLQFLIQYYNGEERAKGNILERFSAQQFPDLHSELNLSSLELGDSALYFCASSVDGSGGLYNEQFFGPGTRLTVL.

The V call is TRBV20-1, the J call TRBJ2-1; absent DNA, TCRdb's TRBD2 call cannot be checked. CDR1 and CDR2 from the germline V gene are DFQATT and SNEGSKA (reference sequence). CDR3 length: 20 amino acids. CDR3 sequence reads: CSATYLAGLAGEGPYNEQFF.

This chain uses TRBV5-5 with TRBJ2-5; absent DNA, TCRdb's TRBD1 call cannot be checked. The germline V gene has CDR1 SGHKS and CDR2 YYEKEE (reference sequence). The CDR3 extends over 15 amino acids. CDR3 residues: CASSATGLLWETQYF. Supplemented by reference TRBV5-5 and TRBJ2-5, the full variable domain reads DAGVTQSPTHLIKTRGQQVTLRCSPISGHKSVSWYQQVLGQGPQFIFQYYEKEERGRGNFPDRFSARQFPNYSSELNVNALLLGDSALYLCASSATGLLWETQYFGPGTRLLVL.

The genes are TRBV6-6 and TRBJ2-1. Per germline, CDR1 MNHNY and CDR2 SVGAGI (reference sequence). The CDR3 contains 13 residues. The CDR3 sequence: CASSFGIYNEQFF.

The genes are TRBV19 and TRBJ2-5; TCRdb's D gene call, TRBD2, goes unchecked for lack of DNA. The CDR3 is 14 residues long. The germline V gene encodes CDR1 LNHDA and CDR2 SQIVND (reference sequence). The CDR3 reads CASSISPTEETQYF.

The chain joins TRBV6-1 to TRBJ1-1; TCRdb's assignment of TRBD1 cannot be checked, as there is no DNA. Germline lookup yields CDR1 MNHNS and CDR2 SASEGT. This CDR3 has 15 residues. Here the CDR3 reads CASRGVGPKGPEAFF.

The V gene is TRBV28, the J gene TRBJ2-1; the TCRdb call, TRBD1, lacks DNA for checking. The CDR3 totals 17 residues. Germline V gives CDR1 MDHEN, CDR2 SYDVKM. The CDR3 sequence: CASSTKGGENSYNEQFF.

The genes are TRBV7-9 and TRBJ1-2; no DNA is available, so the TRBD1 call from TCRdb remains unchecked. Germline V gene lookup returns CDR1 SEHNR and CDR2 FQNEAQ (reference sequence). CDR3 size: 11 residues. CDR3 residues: CAIDSRPGYTF. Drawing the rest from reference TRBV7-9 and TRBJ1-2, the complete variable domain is DTGVSQNPRHKITKRGQNVTFRCDPISEHNRLYWYRQTLGQGPEFLTYFQNEAQLEKSRLLSDRFSAERPKGSFSTLEIQRTEQGDSAMYLCAIDSRPGYTFGSGTRLTVV.

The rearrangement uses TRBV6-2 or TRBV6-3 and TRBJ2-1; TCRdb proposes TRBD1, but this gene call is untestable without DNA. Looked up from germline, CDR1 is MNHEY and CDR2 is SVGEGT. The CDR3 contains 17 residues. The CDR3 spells CASSYLRDGILYNEQFF.